The T cell receptor beta chain described here comes from a study of B cell selection in AIRE deficiency. Assay: immunoSEQ multiplex PCR; the TCRdb copy retains only in-frame clones and omits some. Here the sample spans about 26,000 clones, 80% to 95% being singletons. The regulatory T cell sort gate was CD4+CD25hiCD127low/negative. Study-wide points: AIRE-deficient Tconv and Treg repertoires matched healthy donors in TCRBV, CDR3 length, diversity. Around 31% of healthy-shared Treg TCRbeta sequences appeared in patient Tconv cells.

A note on this clone: The antigen is unknown.

The clonotype originates from a human donor in good health. The specimen was CD4+CD25+ Tregs sorted from PBMCs.

The chain's CDR3 is CASTKPGAMYNEQFF. CDR3 in DNA: TGTGCCAGCACTAAACCGGGGGCGATGTACAATGAGCAGTTCTTC. The chain couples TRBV2 to TRBJ2-1; D possibly matches TRBD1 or TRBD2 (6 bases each). The ends were cut back, 7 bases at V and 4 bases at J, with 17 bases in the middle. The germline gives CDR1 SNHLY, CDR2 FYNNEI. This CDR3 region has 15 residues.